This T cell receptor (beta chain) was sequenced for a study of cytomegalovirus exposure and HLA in healthy donors. Per the germline V gene, CDR1 is KGHSH and CDR2 is LQKENI. V was pared by 7 bases and J by 0 bases, with 13 bases between. This CDR3 region has 16 residues. Overall study findings and caveats: Some public TCRs appeared in many individuals, while most sequences were rare.

Comments on this clone: Its antigen is still unknown.

The repertoire was sequenced with immunoSEQ multiplex PCR; TCRdb's copy has only in-frame clones and lacks some. The table has around 99,000 clones, more than 70% seen once. The sample taken for sequencing was PBMCs. This sequence was found in a woman aged 18-29 years in good health and CMV-seronegative. The chain uses TRBV18 and TRBJ1-6, with a possible D match to TRBD1 (6 bases). Here the CDR3 DNA reads TGTGCCAGCTGCCTACAGGGCGTCTCCTATAATTCACCCCTCCACTTT. The encoded protein is CASCLQGVSYNSPLHF.